This T cell receptor beta chain was captured in a study of CD8+CD57+ T cells in acquired aplastic anemia. Concerning this clonotype itself: The junction departs from germline at one end; a sequencing error may be responsible.

CDR3 size: 12 residues. The germline V gene has CDR1 MNHNS and CDR2 SASEGT. Profiles of TCR beta VDJ and CDR3 were generated from a genomic DNA template. TCRdb re-derived calls from the reads in MiXCR, one entry per CDR3 protein. The sample lists 200,000 to 250,000 distinct CDR3 sequences, roughly 33% occurring once. The TCR was taken from a human donor in good health, serving as a control. Sequenced material: sorted CD4+, CD8+, or CD8+CD57+ T cells (not recorded which) from PBMCs. The rearrangement links TRBV6-1 to TRBJ1-6; 8 nucleotides line up with TRBD1. The CDR3 here is CASSPNRDRRDF. The CDR3 DNA reads as TGTGCCAGCAGTCCCAACCGGGACAGGAGGGATTTT.